Detailed here is one T cell receptor beta chain. Its antigen remains unknown. These data originate in a study of T cell clones after liver transplantation. Across the whole study: Three of eight recipients were HCV-positive; others had non-autoimmune, non-viral indications.

Study-wide points: A significant post-transplant drop in circulating graft-donor-reactive CD4 TCRbeta sequences occurred in most of the 8 subjects.

The CDR3 is 13 residues long. The germline gives CDR1 MNHNS, CDR2 SASEGT. V lost 6 bases, J lost 2 bases, and 7 bases lay in between. Clones were sequenced by immunoSEQ multiplex PCR, and TCRdb holds only the in-frame ones, with some missing. The sample consists of tens of thousands of clones, about four fifths of them appearing once. This specimen was CD4+ T cells from blood, taken 12 months after liver transplant. The clonotype originates from a human patient who received a liver transplant. These T cells may partly come from the graft donor. The rearrangement uses TRBV6-1 and TRBJ2-2; TRBD1 or TRBD2 may be the D gene (5 bases each). The CDR3: CASSRDNTGELFF. DNA for the CDR3: TGTGCCAGCAGCCGGGACAACACCGGGGAGCTGTTTTTT.